The 20 T cell receptor beta chains reported below all come from one sample, sequenced in a study of post-analysis software for immune sequencing data. The study's findings and limits: Patients used about 5 TRBV segments, including TRBV5-6, TRBV5-1 and TRBV20-1, more often than controls.

Unique molecular identifiers were present in the TCR beta cDNA libraries. TCRdb re-derived calls from the PCR reads in MiXCR, one entry per CDR3 protein. The table lists fewer than 550,000 distinct CDR3 sequences, about a third of them singletons. No antigen has been assigned to these receptors. Sequencing input: blood. These TCRs come from a girl aged 2-17 years with multiple sclerosis.

CDR3 loop: CASSNRQGNTEAFF. CDR3 in DNA: TGTGCCAGCAGCAACCGACAGGGGAACACTGAAGCTTTCTTT. The chain is built from TRBV5-5 and TRBJ1-1; 7 nucleotides line up with TRBD1. Per germline, CDR1 SGHKS and CDR2 YYEKEE (reference sequence). The CDR3 totals 14 residues. Trimming took 4 bases from V and 1 from J; bases not matched to a gene: 4.

The chain carries TRBV5-1 and TRBJ2-5, with TRBD2 identical over 8 bases. Trimming took 2 bases from V and 2 from J; bases not matched to a gene: 5. The CDR3 loop spans 15 amino acids. Germline V gives CDR1 SGHRS, CDR2 YFSETQ. The CDR3 reads CASSFAGTRQETQYF. The CDR3 region has the DNA TGCGCCAGCAGCTTCGCCGGGACTAGACAAGAGACCCAGTACTTC.

The V and J genes are TRBV11-1 and TRBJ2-2, with D tentatively TRBD2 (5 bases). Germline CDR1 SGHAT, CDR2 FQDESV (reference sequence). V dropped 2 bases and J dropped 4 bases, with 11 bases sitting between them. CDR3 length equals 15 residues. The CDR3 DNA reads TGTGCCAGCAGCTTATACCGAGGGAGCACCGGGGAGCTGTTTTTT. This gives the protein CASSLYRGSTGELFF. Full variable domain (remainder filled in from reference TRBV11-1 and TRBJ2-2): EAEVAQSPRYKITEKSQAVAFWCDPISGHATLYWYRQILGQGPELLVQFQDESVVDDSQLPKDRFSAERLKGVDSTLKIQPAELGDSAMYLCASSLYRGSTGELFFGEGSRLTVL.

This clonotype was picked up a small number of times. DNA of the CDR3: TGCGCCAGCAGCCCTGGGACTCCTTACAATGAGCAGTTCTTC. Protein sequence: CASSPGTPYNEQFF. The genes are TRBV5-1 and TRBJ2-1; a possible D gene is TRBD2 (6 bases). V was trimmed by 4 bases and J by 4 bases, leaving 12 bases between them. This CDR3 is built from 14 residues. The germline V gene encodes CDR1 SGHRS and CDR2 YFSETQ.

V gene TRBV27 combines with J gene TRBJ2-5; perhaps TRBD1 as D (5 bases). Germline V gene lookup returns CDR1 MNHEY and CDR2 SMNVEV (reference sequence). The V end lost 3 bases, the J end lost 5 bases, and 13 bases lay between the germline ends. This CDR3 has 14 amino acids. CDR3 sequence reads: CASSLVGEEETQYF. In DNA, the CDR3 is TGTGCCAGCAGTTTGGTAGGGGAAGAGGAGACCCAGTACTTC.

The chain carries TRBV20-1 and TRBJ2-3; TRBD2 aligns across 8 bases. Trimming cost V 3 bases and J 5 bases; bases outside gene matches: 16. Germline CDR1 DFQATT, CDR2 SNEGSKA (reference sequence). The CDR3 is 17 residues long. CDR3 bases: TGCAGTGCTAGGGACGTGAGAGCGGGGGATTTGTTAGATACGCAGTATTTT. This translates into CSARDVRAGDLLDTQYF.

The table lists this clonotype with a count of one. The chain recombines TRBV28 with TRBJ1-1; D possibly corresponds to TRBD1 (5 bases). There are 15 residues in the CDR3. The V gene lost 3 bases and the J gene lost 5 bases, with 16 bases spanning the gap. Germline lookup yields CDR1 MDHEN and CDR2 SYDVKM. DNA of the CDR3: TGTGCCAGCAGTTTGCGAGGGGTGGGAACAACTGAAGCTTTCTTT. Its translation is CASSLRGVGTTEAFF.

This clonotype has more than one count but fewer than ten. The gene calls are TRBV7-2 and TRBJ2-1; D remains unclear. The germline V gene has CDR1 SGHTA and CDR2 FQGNSA. V lost 1 base and J lost 2, with 9 bases in between. This CDR3 is built from 15 residues. The CDR3 nucleotides read TGTGCCAGCAGCTTAGTTGGGATGCCCTACAATGAGCAGTTCTTC. Its translation: CASSLVGMPYNEQFF.

This sequence joins TRBV20-1 and TRBJ2-5, with 9 positions matching TRBD2. Germline CDR1 DFQATT, CDR2 SNEGSKA (reference sequence). After removal of 6 bases from V and 11 bases from J, the junction contained 13 bases not matched to a gene. The CDR3 runs 13 residues. This CDR3 reads CSAELAGRGGQYF. DNA of the CDR3: TGCAGTGCCGAACTAGCGGGTCGTGGGGGGCAGTACTTC.

This clonotype showed up just a few times. This rearrangement joins TRBV3-1 to TRBJ2-3; unclear D gene. CDR3 length equals 14 residues. Germline V gives CDR1 LGHDT, CDR2 YNNKEL (reference sequence). Trimming removed 5 bases at V and 3 bases at J, with 12 bases between. The CDR3: CASSTTGPTDTQYF. The CDR3 DNA sequence: TGTGCCAGCAGCACTACGGGTCCAACAGATACGCAGTATTTT.

In this sample, this clonotype turned up a few times. The chain is built from TRBV6-1 and TRBJ2-7; 8 bases are shared with TRBD1. The CDR3 totals 14 residues. The V gene's germline CDR1 is MNHNS and CDR2 SASEGT. Trimming took 8 bases from V and 2 from J; bases not matched to a gene: 8. The CDR3 region has the DNA TGTGCCAGCGCGCAGGGGGCCTGGACCTACGAGCAGTACTTC. As protein: CASAQGAWTYEQYF.

The DNA of the CDR3 is TGTGCCAGCAGATACGAGACTGGACAGGCAGGGCAGTTCTTC. Translation gives CASRYETGQAGQFF. The V call is TRBV6-5, the J call TRBJ2-1; TRBD1 matches at 7 bases. Germline CDR1 is MNHEY and CDR2 is SVGAGI. The CDR3 consists of 14 residues. Losses at the gene ends were 6 bases for V and 12 bases for J; bases not matched to a gene: 14.

This clonotype was detected a few times. V is TRBV20-1 and J is TRBJ1-1; TRBD1 might be the D (6 bases). The germline V gene has CDR1 DFQATT and CDR2 SNEGSKA (reference sequence). V shed 3 bases and J shed 0 bases, with 11 bases lying between them. The CDR3 totals 14 residues. CDR3 amino acids: CSASSGALNTEAFF. The CDR3 region has the DNA TGCAGTGCTAGTTCGGGGGCACTGAACACTGAAGCTTTCTTT.

The V call is TRBV27, the J call TRBJ2-6; TRBD2 matches 7 bases. There are 17 residues in the CDR3. Unmatched junction bases numbered 8, after V lost 4 bases and J lost 2 bases. Germline V lookup: CDR1 MNHEY, CDR2 SMNVEV (reference sequence). CDR3 coding DNA: TGTGCCAGCAGTTCCCGACCTGGGGGGGCTGGGGCCAACGTCCTGACTTTC. This sequence encodes CASSSRPGGAGANVLTF.

The rearrangement joins TRBV4-1 to TRBJ1-5, with TRBD1 matching 9 bases. V trimming: 1 base; J trimming: 0 bases; junction bases outside the gene matches: 10. The germline V gene encodes CDR1 MGHRA and CDR2 YSYEKL. This CDR3 spans 19 amino acids. The CDR3 reads CASSQVSGGTGYSNQPQHF. CDR3 sequence (DNA): TGCGCCAGCAGCCAAGTATCGGGGGGGACAGGGTATAGCAATCAGCCCCAGCATTTT.

The J gene is TRBJ2-7, the V gene TRBV29-1; D may be TRBD2 (5 bases). Germline V gene sequence: CDR1 SQVTM, CDR2 ANQGSEA. V was shortened by 6 bases and J by 4 bases, with 7 bases between the two germline ends. The CDR3 covers 10 residues. CDR3: CSVRRYEQYF. CDR3 bases: TGCAGCGTCCGGAGGTACGAGCAGTACTTC.

This clonotype was recorded a few times. The CDR3, as DNA: TGTGCCATCAGTGAGCAGGCAGGCCAAGAGACCCAGTACTTC. It translates to CAISEQAGQETQYF. This sequence joins TRBV10-3 and TRBJ2-5; no clear D. Trimming removed 2 bases from V and 1 base from J, with 8 bases in between. Germline V gene data show CDR1 as ENHRY and CDR2 as SYGVKD. The CDR3 extends over 14 amino acids.

The V gene is TRBV3-1, the J gene TRBJ1-1; 12 bases are a match to TRBD1. Germline lookup yields CDR1 LGHDT and CDR2 YNNKEL (reference sequence). The CDR3 is 15 residues long. The junction had 7 bases not matched to a gene; V was cut back by 6 bases and J by 5 bases. The CDR3 loop reads CASRGQGAPGTEAFF. The CDR3, as DNA: TGTGCCAGCAGGGGACAGGGGGCGCCGGGGACTGAAGCTTTCTTT.

V and J are TRBV6-6 and TRBJ2-3; D might be TRBD1 (6 bases). The CDR3 covers 17 residues. Germline CDR1 is MNHNY and CDR2 is SVGAGI (reference sequence). Trimming pared 3 bases from V and 2 bases from J, leaving 18 bases between. DNA for the CDR3: TGTGCCAGCAGTTATCCCAATGAGGGGGTTCACACAGATACGCAGTATTTT. It yields the protein CASSYPNEGVHTDTQYF.

The V gene is TRBV11-2, the J gene TRBJ1-1, with TRBD1 identical over 8 bases. V was pared by 5 bases and J by 0 bases, with 14 bases of the junction left unmatched. The CDR3 has 18 residues. Looked up from germline, CDR1 is SGHAT and CDR2 is FQNNGV. This CDR3 reads CASSLIAGTGFMNTEAFF. The CDR3 bases are TGTGCCAGCAGCCTGATCGCCGGGACAGGATTTATGAACACTGAAGCTTTCTTT. The whole variable domain, filled in from reference TRBV11-2 and TRBJ1-1, reads EAGVAQSPRYKIIEKRQSVAFWCNPISGHATLYWYQQILGQGPKLLIQFQNNGVVDDSQLPKDRFSAERLKGVDSTLKIQPAKLEDSAVYLCASSLIAGTGFMNTEAFFGQGTRLTVV.